The 3 T cell receptor beta chains below come from one sample, sequenced in a study of blood T cell repertoires in COVID-19. Method: immunoSEQ multiplex PCR; TCRdb's copy keeps in-frame clones and lacks some. The table records some 70,000 clones, about 90% of them present only once. Sequences were obtained from peripheral blood. The receptors were gathered from a man aged 50 to 60 with active COVID-19.

The chain combines TRBV19 with TRBJ2-2; 12 bases line up with TRBD2. V lost 0 bases to trimming and J lost 5 bases; unmatched junction nucleotides: 10. This CDR3 comprises 19 residues. Germline V gene data show CDR1 as LNHDA and CDR2 as SQIVND (reference sequence). This CDR3 reads CASSIEPLAGGLRTGELFF. DNA for the CDR3: TGTGCCAGTAGTATAGAGCCTCTAGCGGGGGGGCTAAGGACCGGGGAGCTGTTTTTT.

In DNA, the CDR3 is TGCAGCGTTAGGCCTAGCGGGAGGCAAGGGAATGAGCAGTTCTTC. Protein: CSVRPSGRQGNEQFF. The rearrangement joins TRBV29-1 to TRBJ2-1, with TRBD2 identical over 11 bases. V gave up 5 bases and J gave up 7 bases; unmatched junction bases: 10. CDR1 is SQVTM, CDR2 ANQGSEA, per germline. The length of the CDR3 is 15 residues.

The chain couples TRBV4-1 to TRBJ2-3; 7 bases agree with TRBD1. Germline trimming cut 2 bases from V and 0 bases from J; bases unmatched to any gene: 5. The germline gives CDR1 MGHRA, CDR2 YSYEKL. The CDR3 has 16 residues. The DNA for the CDR3 is TGCGCCAGCAGCCAATTTCGGGACAGTAGCACAGATACGCAGTATTTT. This gives the protein CASSQFRDSSTDTQYF.